This T cell receptor (beta chain) came from a study of response to subunit inactivated influenza vaccine. Findings and limits, study-wide: Authors suggested few new T cells are recruited by each seasonal influenza vaccination.

Germline V gives CDR1 DFQATT, CDR2 SNEGSKA (reference sequence). V lost 0 bases, J lost 2 bases, and 4 bases stayed unmatched. The CDR3 totals 14 residues. One entry per CDR3 protein, called by TCRdb with MiXCR from the RT-PCR reads. The sample holds around 750,000 distinct CDR3 sequences, roughly 20% seen once. As concerns this clonotype: What it binds is unknown.

The V gene is TRBV20-1, the J gene TRBJ2-7; 7 positions agree with TRBD2. This TCR was sampled from a man over 45 who received an inactivated influenza vaccine. The sample consisted of PBMCs from blood, taken 4 to 6 days after vaccination. Written as DNA, the CDR3 is TGCAGTGCTAGAGATTTCGGGGGGACCTACGAGCAGTACTTC. Translation gives CSARDFGGTYEQYF.